These 28 T cell receptor beta chains were all obtained from the same sample, sequenced in a study of cytomegalovirus exposure and HLA in healthy donors. PCR employed 60 Vbeta and 13 Jbeta primers. Profiling relied on immunoSEQ multiplex PCR, and the TCRdb table lists in-frame clones only, not all of them. The sample comprises over 130,000 clones, over 75% of which are singletons, and around 2.4% rests with the top ten. Sequenced material: PBMCs. All receptors come from a male donor in good health and CMV-seronegative.

This clone appeared a few times. V is TRBV6-6 and J is TRBJ2-5; 8 bases are shared with TRBD2. Germline V lookup: CDR1 MNHNY, CDR2 SVGAGI (reference sequence). Trimming took 5 bases from V and 5 from J; bases not matched to a gene: 13. The CDR3 runs to 16 residues. The CDR3 bases are TGTGCCAGCAGTAGGGGTCAGCGGGAGCTGTGGGAGACCCAGTACTTC. It is translated as CASSRGQRELWETQYF.

The V call is TRBV7-9, the J call TRBJ2-1, with D possibly matching TRBD1 (5 bases). Trimming cost V 6 bases and J 9 bases, with 12 bases left between them. Germline V gene data show CDR1 as SEHNR and CDR2 as FQNEAQ (reference sequence). There are 12 residues in the CDR3. The CDR3 nucleotides read TGTGCCAGCAGTCTAACTGGGGCTGAGCAGTTCTTC. Protein sequence: CASSLTGAEQFF.

On this clone itself: Other DNA sequences within the sample encode an identical CDR3. V and J are TRBV5-8 and TRBJ1-2; D is unclear. The CDR3 extends over 13 amino acids. Germline loops: CDR1 SGHTS, CDR2 YDEGEE. The ends were cut back, 2 bases at V and 4 bases at J, with 9 bases in the middle. In nucleotides, the CDR3 is TGTGCCAGCAGCTTACCGGGAGGCTATGGCTACACCTTC. This translates into CASSLPGGYGYTF.

This sequence joins TRBV14 and TRBJ2-7, with 7 bases lining up with TRBD2. The V gene's germline CDR1 is SGHDN and CDR2 FVKESK. The trim removed 4 bases at V and 6 bases at J, leaving 6 bases unmatched. This CDR3 has 13 amino acids. This CDR3 is CASSRSSSGEQYF. Here the CDR3 DNA reads TGTGCCAGCAGCCGCTCTTCTAGCGGCGAGCAGTACTTC. The full variable domain, in which reference TRBV14 and TRBJ2-7 provide the parts outside the CDR3, is EAGVTQFPSHSVIEKGQTVTLRCDPISGHDNLYWYRRVMGKEIKFLLHFVKESKQDESGMPNNRFLAERTGGTYSTLKVQPAELEDSGVYFCASSRSSSGEQYFGPGTRLTVT.

This chain joins TRBV7-6 and TRBJ2-3, with D tentatively TRBD2 (5 bases). This CDR3 comprises 15 residues. The germline V gene has CDR1 SGHVS and CDR2 FNYEAQ. V lost 5 bases, J lost 4 bases, and 16 bases lay in between. Written as DNA, the CDR3 is TGTGCCAGCAGCCTGGACCGTTTCGGGGCAGATACGCAGTATTTT. It encodes CASSLDRFGADTQYF.

The chain uses TRBV9 and TRBJ1-2; D is perhaps TRBD1 (6 bases). The CDR3 has 13 amino acids. Trimming took 6 bases from V and 1 from J, leaving 10 bases between them. CDR1 is SGDLS, CDR2 YYNGEE, per germline. CDR3 nucleotide sequence: TGTGCCAGCAACCTACAGGGTAACTATGGCTACACCTTC. Translated, it gives CASNLQGNYGYTF.

The chain uses TRBV5-5 and TRBJ2-1, with D tentatively TRBD2 (5 bases). With 2 bases removed from V and 2 bases from J, the gap between germline ends came to 8 bases. In germline, CDR1 is SGHKS, CDR2 YYEKEE (reference sequence). The CDR3 loop spans 14 amino acids. The CDR3 bases are TGTGCCAGCAGCTTTGACGGGGCCTACAATGAGCAGTTCTTC. Protein product: CASSFDGAYNEQFF.

The chain has TRBV7-2 and TRBJ2-1; TRBD2 aligns across 12 bases. Unmatched junction bases numbered 11, after V lost 5 bases and J lost 9 bases. CDR3 length: 16 residues. In germline, CDR1 is SGHTA, CDR2 FQGNSA. The CDR3 DNA follows: TGTGCCAGCAGCCCGAGACTAGCGGGAGTTTTGTCTGAGCAGTTCTTC. This codes for CASSPRLAGVLSEQFF.

The V call is TRBV5-1, the J call TRBJ1-4, with 7 positions matching TRBD1. The CDR3 is 13 residues long. In germline, CDR1 is SGHRS, CDR2 YFSETQ. Losses at the gene ends were 5 bases for V and 8 bases for J; bases not matched to a gene: 6. CDR3 residues: CASSWDSEEKLFF. CDR3 coding DNA: TGCGCCAGCAGTTGGGACAGCGAAGAAAAACTGTTTTTT. The variable domain in full, completed from reference TRBV5-1 and TRBJ1-4, reads KAGVTQTPRYLIKTRGQQVTLSCSPISGHRSVSWYQQTPGQGLQFLFEYFSETQRNKGNFPGRFSGRQFSNSRSEMNVSTLELGDSALYLCASSWDSEEKLFFGSGTQLSVL.

The genes are TRBV1 and TRBJ1-1; the D segment call TRBD1 is taken from the table without a DNA check. TRBV1 is tagged as a pseudogene. This CDR3 is 18 amino acids long. CDR3 in amino acids: CTSSHQAGGVGMNTEAFF. The DNA of the CDR3 is TGCACCAGCAGCCACCAGGCAGGGGGCGTGGGGATGAACACTGAAGCTTTCTTT.

For the CDR3, the DNA is TGTGCCAGCAGCGTAGGATGGTCAGATTATGGCTACACCTTC. Its translation: CASSVGWSDYGYTF. The rearrangement joins TRBV9 to TRBJ1-2; D unresolved. The CDR3 has 14 amino acids. Trimming stripped 0 bases from V and 5 bases from J, with 11 bases between. Germline loops: CDR1 SGDLS, CDR2 YYNGEE.

The chain links TRBV21-1 to TRBJ2-5; TRBD1 is taken as the D call from the table, unchecked against the DNA. TRBV21-1 is a pseudogene locus. The CDR3 is 15 residues long. DNA of the CDR3: TGTGCCAGCCCATTCTCCTTCGACAGGGGAGAGACCCAGTACTTC. Its protein is CASPFSFDRGETQYF.

With regard to this clone: At one boundary the junction diverges from the germline segment, which might be a read error. The V and J genes are TRBV7-7 and TRBJ2-1; D is perhaps TRBD2 (6 bases). This CDR3 contains 15 residues. Per germline, CDR1 SSHAT and CDR2 FNYEAQ (reference sequence). Written as DNA, the CDR3 is TGTGCTAGCAGCTCCGGGACTGACCTCTACAATGAGCAGTTCTTC. This translates into CASSSGTDLYNEQFF.

In this sample, this clone turned up once. The chain joins TRBV23-1 to TRBJ2-7; D ambiguous. TRBV23-1 is an ORF, and what it does is uncertain. V was clipped by 3 bases and J by 3 bases, with 9 bases between them. The CDR3 is 13 amino acids. The DNA for the CDR3 is TGCGCCAGCAGTCAGAACAGATACTACGAGCAGTACTTC. It encodes CASSQNRYYEQYF.

The chain combines TRBV28 with TRBJ1-5; unclear D gene. The CDR3 spans 14 residues. Germline CDR1 and CDR2: MDHEN and SYDVKM. V shed 6 bases and J shed 6 bases, with 15 bases lying between them. The chain's CDR3 is CASSAPTPGQPQHF. As DNA, the CDR3 is TGTGCCAGCAGCGCCCCGACCCCGGGTCAGCCCCAGCATTTT.

A note on this clone: This sample includes further DNA sequences coding for the same CDR3. The chain recombines TRBV7-6 with TRBJ2-7, with D perhaps matching TRBD2 (5 bases). Germline CDR1 and CDR2: SGHVS and FNYEAQ. The CDR3 contains 13 residues. Trimming took 5 bases from V and 5 from J, leaving 13 bases between them. The CDR3 sequence: CASSRGQTDEQYF. The CDR3, as DNA: TGTGCCAGCAGCCGAGGGCAGACCGACGAGCAGTACTTC.

The chain recombines TRBV7-8 with TRBJ2-1, with TRBD2 as a possible D gene (5 bases). In germline, CDR1 is SGHVS, CDR2 FQNEAQ. This CDR3 contains 14 residues. Trimming left V 0 bases short and J 12 bases short, with 15 bases between. The chain's CDR3 is CASSLAIVGDRQFF. CDR3 DNA sequence: TGTGCCAGCAGCTTAGCCATAGTCGGGGATAGGCAGTTCTTC.

The CDR3 sequence is CASSLGAGGYNEQFF. CDR3 bases: TGTGCCAGCAGCTTAGGGGCAGGGGGCTACAATGAGCAGTTCTTC. The rearrangement links TRBV7-2 to TRBJ2-1; 7 nucleotides match TRBD1. Germline V gene sequence: CDR1 SGHTA, CDR2 FQGNSA. There are 15 residues in the CDR3. V was clipped by 1 base and J by 3 bases; unmatched bases: 3.

The rearrangement links TRBV27 to TRBJ1-5; D may be TRBD1 (5 bases). This CDR3 contains 14 residues. Germline lookup yields CDR1 MNHEY and CDR2 SMNVEV (reference sequence). V lost 3 bases and J lost 6, with 12 bases in between. The CDR3 sequence: CASSFRQGGQPQHF. The CDR3 region has the DNA TGTGCCAGCAGTTTTCGGCAGGGAGGTCAGCCCCAGCATTTT.

The rearrangement links TRBV2 to TRBJ2-5; D is undetermined. The germline CDR1 and CDR2 sequences are SNHLY and FYNNEI. Between the trimmed V and J ends, which lost 4 bases and 0 bases, there was a span of 6 bases. The CDR3 consists of 13 residues. The CDR3 is CASSGEYQETQYF. CDR3 in DNA: TGTGCCAGCAGTGGAGAGTACCAAGAGACCCAGTACTTC. The whole variable domain, remainder taken from reference TRBV2 and TRBJ2-5, is EPEVTQTPSHQVTQMGQEVILRCVPISNHLYFYWYRQILGQKVEFLVSFYNNEISEKSEIFDDQFSVERPDGSNFTLKIRSTKLEDSAMYFCASSGEYQETQYFGPGTRLLVL.

V and J are TRBV30 and TRBJ2-1; a weak D match, TRBD1 (5 bases). Germline CDR1 GTSNPN, CDR2 SVGIG (reference sequence). This CDR3 comprises 15 residues. The V gene lost 0 bases and the J gene lost 1 base, with 10 bases spanning the gap. The CDR3 loop is CAWSVGVMSYNEQFF. As DNA, the CDR3 is TGTGCCTGGAGTGTAGGGGTGATGTCCTACAATGAGCAGTTCTTC.

This chain joins TRBV13 and TRBJ2-7, with D maybe TRBD1 (5 bases). CDR1 is PRHDT, CDR2 FYEKMQ, per germline (reference sequence). This CDR3 is 12 amino acids long. V lost 5 bases and J lost 4, with 9 bases in between. The CDR3 region is CASSRDSYEQYF. The CDR3 DNA sequence: TGTGCCAGCAGCCGCGACAGTTACGAGCAGTACTTC. The whole variable domain, filled in from reference TRBV13 and TRBJ2-7, reads AAGVIQSPRHLIKEKRETATLKCYPIPRHDTVYWYQQGPGQDPQFLISFYEKMQSDKGSIPDRFSAQQFSDYHSELNMSSLELGDSALYFCASSRDSYEQYFGPGTRLTVT.

This clone was counted only a few times. V usage is TRBV19 and J usage is TRBJ2-3, with TRBD2 matching over 8 bases. Germline values: CDR1 LNHDA, CDR2 SQIVND (reference sequence). The CDR3 spans 16 residues. V gave up 4 bases and J gave up 6 bases; unmatched junction bases: 12. CDR3 in amino acids: CASSTLGAGVWDTQYF. The CDR3 coding sequence is TGTGCCAGTAGTACCCTCGGAGCGGGAGTGTGGGATACGCAGTATTTT.

The chain joins TRBV6-5 to TRBJ2-7; D may be TRBD1 (6 bases). Germline V gene sequence: CDR1 MNHEY, CDR2 SVGAGI. The CDR3 spans 15 residues. Trimming stripped 2 bases from V and 3 bases from J, with 14 bases between. This CDR3 reads CASSYGARGDYEQYF. The CDR3 DNA follows: TGTGCCAGCAGTTACGGGGCCAGGGGTGACTACGAGCAGTACTTC.

This rearrangement joins TRBV29-1 to TRBJ2-3, with D possibly matching TRBD2 (6 bases). The germline V and J ends were trimmed by 8 bases and 0 bases, with 27 bases remaining between them. Germline-derived CDR1 and CDR2 are SQVTM and ANQGSEA. The CDR3 is made up of 18 amino acids. The DNA for the CDR3 is TGCAGCCTACGGGACGGCGGGACCGGGATTTTTAGCACAGATACGCAGTATTTT. It is translated as CSLRDGGTGIFSTDTQYF.

The rearrangement uses TRBV4-1 and TRBJ2-3; 9 nucleotides align to TRBD2. CDR3 size: 17 residues. With V trimmed by 1 base and J by 4 bases, 9 bases remained unmatched. Germline V gene data show CDR1 as MGHRA and CDR2 as YSYEKL. The CDR3 region is CASSQVPSGKGADTQYF. CDR3 DNA: TGCGCCAGCAGCCAAGTCCCTAGCGGGAAGGGTGCAGATACGCAGTATTTT.

The J gene is TRBJ2-3, the V gene TRBV28; D is uncertain. The V and J ends lost 6 bases and 4 bases respectively, with 14 bases between them. The CDR3 is 14 amino acids. Germline CDR1 and CDR2: MDHEN and SYDVKM. In DNA form, the CDR3 reads TGTGCCAGCAGCCTCGAGCCGGTAGCAGATACGCAGTATTTT. Translation gives CASSLEPVADTQYF.

V is TRBV19 and J is TRBJ2-5, with D possibly TRBD1 on 6 matching bases. Trimming took 6 bases from V and 7 from J, leaving 24 bases between them. The V gene's germline CDR1 is LNHDA and CDR2 SQIVND (reference sequence). This CDR3 region has 16 residues. For the CDR3, the DNA is TGTGCCAGTAGCCCCATCAACAGGGCTGAGGGTGTGACCCAGTACTTC. This sequence encodes CASSPINRAEGVTQYF.